This TCR beta chain was recorded in a study of shared clonotypes between healthy human individuals. Study-wide results and limits: Non-shared clonotypes showed lower generation probabilities than clonotypes common to all four donors.

Naive CD8 isolation took CD45RO-negative cells positively selected for CCR7 and excluded terminally differentiated effector memory CD45RA+ cells. In regard to this clone: Its antigen is currently unknown.

The germline gives CDR1 SEHNR, CDR2 FQNEAQ (reference sequence). CDR3 length: 15 amino acids. V gave up 5 bases and J gave up 7 bases, with 17 bases separating them. Libraries were prepared by immunoSEQ multiplex PCR; TCRdb keeps only in-frame clonotypes and omits some of them. The sample lists about 2 million clones; about 95% were seen once. Sequencing was carried out using naive CD8+ T cells sorted from blood. The rearrangement links TRBV7-9 to TRBJ1-4; no clear D gene. This receptor was obtained from a young man in good health. In DNA, the CDR3 is TGTGCCAGCAGCCCCCGGACGGTAATGGGTGAAAAACTGTTTTTT. The encoded protein is CASSPRTVMGEKLFF. The entire variable domain, with the rest obtained from reference TRBV7-9 and TRBJ1-4, is as follows: DTGVSQNPRHKITKRGQNVTFRCDPISEHNRLYWYRQTLGQGPEFLTYFQNEAQLEKSRLLSDRFSAERPKGSFSTLEIQRTEQGDSAMYLCASSPRTVMGEKLFFGSGTQLSVL.